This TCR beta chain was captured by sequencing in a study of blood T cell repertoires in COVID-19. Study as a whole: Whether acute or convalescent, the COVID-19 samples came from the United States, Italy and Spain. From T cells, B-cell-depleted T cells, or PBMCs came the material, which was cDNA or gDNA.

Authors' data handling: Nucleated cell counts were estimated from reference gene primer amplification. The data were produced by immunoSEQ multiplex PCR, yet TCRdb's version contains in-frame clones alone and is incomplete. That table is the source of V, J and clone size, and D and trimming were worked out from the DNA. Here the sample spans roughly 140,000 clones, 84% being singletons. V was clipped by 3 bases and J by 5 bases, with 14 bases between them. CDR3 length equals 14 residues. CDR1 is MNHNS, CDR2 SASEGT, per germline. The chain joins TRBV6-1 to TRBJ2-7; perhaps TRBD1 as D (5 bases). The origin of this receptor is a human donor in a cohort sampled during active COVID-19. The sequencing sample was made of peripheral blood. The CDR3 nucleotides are TGTGCCAGCAGTGAGGGCGCCAGGGTAGACGAGCAGTACTTC. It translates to CASSEGARVDEQYF.